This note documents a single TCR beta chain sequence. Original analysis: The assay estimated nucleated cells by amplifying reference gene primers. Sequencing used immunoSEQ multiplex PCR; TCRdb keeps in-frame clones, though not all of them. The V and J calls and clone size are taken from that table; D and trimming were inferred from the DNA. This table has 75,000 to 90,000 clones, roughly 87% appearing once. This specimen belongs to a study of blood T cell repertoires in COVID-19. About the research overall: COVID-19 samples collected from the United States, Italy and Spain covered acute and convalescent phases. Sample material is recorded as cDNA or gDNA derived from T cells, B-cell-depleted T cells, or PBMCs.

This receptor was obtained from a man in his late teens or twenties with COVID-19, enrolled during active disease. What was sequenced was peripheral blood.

The CDR3: CASSMGQGAYQPQHF. CDR3 sequence (DNA): TGTGCCAGTAGTATGGGACAGGGGGCGTATCAGCCCCAGCATTTT. The chain combines TRBV19 with TRBJ1-5, with 12 bases lining up with TRBD1. The CDR3 is 15 residues long. The V segment lost 3 bases and the J segment 5 bases; nucleotides outside the gene matches: 2. Germline V gives CDR1 LNHDA, CDR2 SQIVND (reference sequence).